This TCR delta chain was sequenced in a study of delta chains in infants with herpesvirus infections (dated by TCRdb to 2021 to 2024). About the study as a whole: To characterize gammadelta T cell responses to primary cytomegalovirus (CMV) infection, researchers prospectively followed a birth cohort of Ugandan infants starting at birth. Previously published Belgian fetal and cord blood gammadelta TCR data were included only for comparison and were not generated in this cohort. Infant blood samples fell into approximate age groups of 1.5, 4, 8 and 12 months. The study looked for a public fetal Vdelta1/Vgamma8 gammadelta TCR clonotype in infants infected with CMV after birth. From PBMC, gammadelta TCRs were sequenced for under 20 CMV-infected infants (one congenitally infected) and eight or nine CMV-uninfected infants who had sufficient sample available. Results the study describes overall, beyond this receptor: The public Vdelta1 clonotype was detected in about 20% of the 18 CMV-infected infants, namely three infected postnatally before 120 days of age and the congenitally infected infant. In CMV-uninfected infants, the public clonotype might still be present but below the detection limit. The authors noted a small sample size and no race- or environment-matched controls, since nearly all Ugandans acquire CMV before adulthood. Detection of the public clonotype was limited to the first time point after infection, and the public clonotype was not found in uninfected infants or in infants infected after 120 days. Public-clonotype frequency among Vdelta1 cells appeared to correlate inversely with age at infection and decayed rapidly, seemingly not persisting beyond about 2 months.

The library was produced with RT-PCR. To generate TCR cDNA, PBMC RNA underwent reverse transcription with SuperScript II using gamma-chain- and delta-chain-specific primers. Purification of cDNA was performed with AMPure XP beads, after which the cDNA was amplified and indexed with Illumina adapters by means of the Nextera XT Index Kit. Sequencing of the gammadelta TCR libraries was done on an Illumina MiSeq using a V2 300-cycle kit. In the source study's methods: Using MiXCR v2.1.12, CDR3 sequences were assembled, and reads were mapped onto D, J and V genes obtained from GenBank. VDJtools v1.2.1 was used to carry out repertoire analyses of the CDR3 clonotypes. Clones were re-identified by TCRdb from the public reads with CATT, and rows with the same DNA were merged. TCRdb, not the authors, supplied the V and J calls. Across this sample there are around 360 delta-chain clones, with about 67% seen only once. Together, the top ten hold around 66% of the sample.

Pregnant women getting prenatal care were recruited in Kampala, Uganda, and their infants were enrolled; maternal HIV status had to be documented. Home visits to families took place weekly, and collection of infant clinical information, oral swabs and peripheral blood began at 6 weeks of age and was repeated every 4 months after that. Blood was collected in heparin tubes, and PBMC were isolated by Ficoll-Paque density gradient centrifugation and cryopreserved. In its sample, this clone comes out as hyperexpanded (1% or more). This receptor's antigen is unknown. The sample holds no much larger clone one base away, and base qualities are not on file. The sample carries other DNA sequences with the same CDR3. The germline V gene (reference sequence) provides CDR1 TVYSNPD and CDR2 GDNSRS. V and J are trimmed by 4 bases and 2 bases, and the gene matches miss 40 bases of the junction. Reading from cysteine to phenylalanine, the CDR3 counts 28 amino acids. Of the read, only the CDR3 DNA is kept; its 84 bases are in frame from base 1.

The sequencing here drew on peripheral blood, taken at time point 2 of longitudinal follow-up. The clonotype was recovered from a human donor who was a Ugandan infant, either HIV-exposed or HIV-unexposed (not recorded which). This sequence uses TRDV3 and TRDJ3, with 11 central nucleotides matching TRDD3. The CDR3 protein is CASRPSYEFAGGYRARERGAWDTRQMFF. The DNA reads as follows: TGTGCCTCCCGGCCTTCCTACGAGTTCGCTGGGGGATACCGAGCTCGAGAGAGGGGGGCCTGGGACACCCGACAGATGTTTTTC.